This T cell receptor beta chain was recovered during a study of metastatic and nonmetastatic thyroid tumors (dated by TCRdb to the early 2020s). A note on the overall study: Repertoires were compared across peripheral blood and tumor or nodule tissue samples from malignant and benign thyroid patients.

The junction shows trimming of 0 bases on V and 0 bases on J, plus 12 bases between the germline ends. The germline V gene encodes CDR1 SGHTA and CDR2 FQGNSA. The CDR3 runs 17 residues from the cysteine to the phenylalanine. Only CDR3 DNA remains: 51 bases, in frame from the first base. The method behind the library was PCR. Instrument used: Illumina HiSeq 4000. High-throughput sequencing was used to profile the TCR beta-chain CDR3 region of each patient. In the original analysis: A classifier to discriminate distant-metastatic papillary thyroid cancer patients was built from CDR3 differences across clinicopathological groups. To measure repertoire diversity the researchers used the Shannon index, while the Morisita-Horn index served to gauge how similar the tumor and blood repertoires were. In TCRdb, the public reads were trimmed at Q25 with fastp and aligned with MiXCR, with productive beta chains retained. The V and J calls were determined by TCRdb, not by the authors. The sample table shows around 18,000 clones, and roughly 26% are seen once. Roughly an eighth of the sample is taken by the ten largest.

On this clone: Its antigen remains undetermined. It has no much larger one-base neighbor in the sample; base qualities were not kept.

Before undergoing thyroid surgery, none of the patients had been given any kind of treatment. The study retrospectively analysed patient clinical samples collected from about 2012 to 2018 using T-cell receptor beta sequencing. Summary of the overall study and its limitations: In both blood and tumor samples, TCR beta diversity was reported to be significantly higher in malignant tumors than in benign nodules.

The chain couples TRBV7-2 to TRBJ2-1; the D gene remains uncertain. Material: tumor tissue. The TCR was taken from a female donor with papillary thyroid cancer or a benign thyroid nodule (not recorded which). Some clones in this sample may be carry-over from other donors' samples. Read as DNA, the sequence is TGTGCCAGCAGCTTAGCCCCCCTGCGGAGCTCCTACAATGAGCAGTTCTTC. Its translation reads: CASSLAPLRSSYNEQFF.